This T cell receptor beta chain originates from a study of OX40 agonist ivuxolimab in advanced cancers. Study summary: Patients in the trial were receiving intravenous ivuxolimab every 2 weeks, at doses of 0.01 to 10 mg/kg. Findings of the study overall: At 0.1 to 3.0 mg/kg, CD4+ and CD8+ blood T cells expanded clonally by week 6.

As for this clone: Its antigen is unknown.

V dropped 3 bases and J dropped 3 bases, with 5 bases sitting between them. Germline CDR1 is MRHNA and CDR2 is SNTAGT. This CDR3 has 13 amino acids. With autoimmune disease history or systemic immunosuppression, patients were excluded. The study sampled blood at baseline, cycle 4 day 1, and cycle 7 day 1. TCRdb keeps only in-frame clones here, not all; method: immunoSEQ multiplex PCR. This table holds more than 80,000 clones, roughly 90% found once. This receptor was obtained from an adult with an advanced solid tumor such as melanoma, head and neck, liver or kidney cancer. The source was CD4+ or CD8+ T cells sorted from blood, collected in a trial of the OX40 agonist ivuxolimab. The chain couples TRBV6-4 to TRBJ1-4, with no clear D. CDR3 sequence (DNA): TGTGCCAGCAGTGATGTAGCTAATGAAAAACTGTTTTTT. It translates to CASSDVANEKLFF.